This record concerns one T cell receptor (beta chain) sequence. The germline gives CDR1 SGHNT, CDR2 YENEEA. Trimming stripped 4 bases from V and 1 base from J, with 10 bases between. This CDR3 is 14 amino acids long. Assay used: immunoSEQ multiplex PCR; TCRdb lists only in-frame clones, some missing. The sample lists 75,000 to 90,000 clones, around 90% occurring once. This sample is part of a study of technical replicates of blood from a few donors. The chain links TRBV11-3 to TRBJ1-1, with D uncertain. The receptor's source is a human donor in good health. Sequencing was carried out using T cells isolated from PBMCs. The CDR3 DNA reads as TGTGCCAGCAGCTGGCCCGACTCGAACACTGAAGCTTTCTTT. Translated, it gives CASSWPDSNTEAFF.